This entry lists 21 T cell receptor beta chains sequenced from one sample in a study of T cell clonality in common variable immunodeficiency. TCRdb's copy holds only in-frame clones and misses some; the assay was immunoSEQ multiplex PCR. Listed for the sample are tens of thousands of clones, none seen a single time. Material for sequencing was peripheral blood mononuclear cells. The receptor source for this set is a person between 18 and 75 years old in good health.

This clone was seen at least ten times. The read stops 3 residues short of the end of the CDR3; the missing end is completed from the germline J gene. The chain recombines TRBV7-8 with TRBJ1-1, with 8 bases aligning to TRBD1. This CDR3 has 14 residues. Germline-derived CDR1 and CDR2 are SGHVS and FQNEAQ. V was pared by 3 bases and J by 4 bases, with 4 bases of the junction left unmatched. The CDR3 reads CASSFRQGITEAFF. The covered CDR3 bases are TGTGCCAGCAGCTTCCGACAGGGGATCACTGAA.

In its sample, this clone was seen many times. The read gets to within 3 residues of the CDR3 end, and the germline J gene fills in the rest. The chain joins TRBV19 to TRBJ1-1; 9 nucleotides line up with TRBD1. The V and J ends lost 6 bases and 7 bases, in that order; junction bases with no gene match: 21. Germline V lookup: CDR1 LNHDA, CDR2 SQIVND (reference sequence). This CDR3 spans 18 amino acids. Partial CDR3 DNA: TGTGCCAGTAGCCTCCCCCGCGGACAGGGGAAAGGGGGAGGTGAA. This encodes CASSLPRGQGKGGGE. From start to end, the CDR3 is CASSLPRGQGKGGGEAFF.

In this sample, this clone turned up many times. The read stops 3 residues short of the end of the CDR3; the missing end is completed from the germline J gene. The chain links TRBV5-6 to TRBJ2-7, with 9 bases lining up with TRBD2. Trimming at V came to 4 bases and at J to 6 bases, leaving 11 bases not matched to a gene. The CDR3 contains 15 residues. Germline loops: CDR1 SGHDT, CDR2 YYEEEE. Incomplete CDR3 DNA: TGTGCCAGCAGCGTCCGGGTAGCGGGAGCGGGCGAG. This codes for CASSVRVAGAGE. The CDR3 in full is CASSVRVAGAGEQYF.

Ten or more counts support this clone. The read comes to an end 3 residues before the CDR3 does, leaving the germline J gene to fill in the end. The chain uses TRBV7-8 and TRBJ1-4; no clear D gene. The CDR3 has 14 residues. Trimming shortened V by 5 bases and J by 4 bases, and 11 bases separated the two germline ends. The germline gives CDR1 SGHVS, CDR2 FQNEAQ. CDR3 loop: CASSPGRLNEKLFF. The CDR3 bases that were read are TGTGCCAGCAGCCCCGGCAGGCTTAATGAAAAA.

This clone was picked up many times. The read finishes 3 residues shy of the CDR3 end, and the germline J gene is used to complete it. The chain uses TRBV19 and TRBJ2-3, with D hard to call. The V gene's germline CDR1 is LNHDA and CDR2 SQIVND (reference sequence). There are 15 residues in the CDR3. Trimming removed 2 bases at V and 1 base at J, with 10 bases between. The CDR3 sequence: CASSISRIRTDTQYF. CDR3 bases read: TGTGCCAGTAGTATATCCAGGATACGCACAGATACG.

This clone occurred many times. The read ends 3 residues early relative to the CDR3; the germline J gene fills the gap. V is TRBV19 and J is TRBJ1-1; 7 nucleotides align to TRBD1. Trimming took 2 bases from V and 5 from J; bases not matched to a gene: 8. Germline V CDR1 and CDR2: LNHDA, SQIVND (reference sequence). The CDR3 has 15 residues. The sequenced part of the CDR3 DNA is TGTGCCAGTAGTATACACGGAGGGGGCGATACTGAA. It is translated as CASSIHGGGDTE. The CDR3 reads in full as CASSIHGGGDTEAFF.

This clone was detected many times. The missing CDR3 end, 3 residues past where the read stops, is filled in from the germline J gene. The rearrangement uses TRBV20-1 and TRBJ2-1; D not resolved. Per germline, CDR1 DFQATT and CDR2 SNEGSKA (reference sequence). V was clipped by 4 bases and J by 3 bases, with 13 bases between them. This CDR3 has 14 amino acids. The sequenced CDR3 bases are TGCAGTGCTATCGAGCAGGATTTCTACAATGAG. Its translation is CSAIEQDFYNE. The whole CDR3 region reads CSAIEQDFYNEQFF.

This clone was detected ten times or more. With the read ending 3 residues before the CDR3 end, the germline J gene is used to fill in that end. The chain employs TRBV5-1 and TRBJ1-1; 7 bases are shared with TRBD1. With 4 bases clipped from V and 0 bases from J, the junction kept 6 bases outside the gene matches. The CDR3 is 15 amino acids. Per the germline V gene, CDR1 is SGHRS and CDR2 is YFSETQ. CDR3 sequence reads: CASSDGQAMNTEAFF. Incomplete CDR3 DNA: TGCGCCAGCAGCGACGGACAGGCGATGAACACTGAA.

The CDR3 sequence is CASSSPGTRYNEQFF. CDR3 DNA, as far as it was read: TGTGCCAGCAGCTCCCCCGGGACTAGGTACAATGAG. This chain uses TRBV7-6 with TRBJ2-1; TRBD2 matches 8 bases. The CDR3 end lies 3 residues beyond the end of the read and is filled in from the germline J gene. From germline, CDR1 is SGHVS and CDR2 FNYEAQ. J lost 4 bases, V lost 4 bases, and 6 bases had no gene match. The CDR3 loop spans 15 amino acids.

This clone appeared many times. The CDR3 end is not reached by the read, which stops 3 residues before it; the germline J gene fills it in. The V call is TRBV15, the J call TRBJ2-5; D possibly corresponds to TRBD1 (6 bases). Trimming shortened V by 3 bases and J by 5 bases, and 10 bases separated the two germline ends. The germline gives CDR1 LNHNV, CDR2 YYDKDF (reference sequence). The CDR3 loop spans 13 amino acids. Partial CDR3 DNA: TGTGCCACCAGCAGGTTTGGGGGCGAGACC. This codes for CATSRFGGET. The complete CDR3 sequence is CATSRFGGETQYF.

The table lists this clone with many counts. Sequencing ends 3 residues short of the CDR3 end; the germline J gene provides the rest. This chain connects TRBV7-2 to TRBJ2-7; D is ambiguous. Germline CDR1 is SGHTA and CDR2 is FQGNSA. The V end was cut by 3 bases, the J end by 4 bases, with 13 bases between. This CDR3 comprises 14 residues. The DNA read from the CDR3 is TGTGCCAGCAGCTTGGGCAGCAGAAAGTACGAG. Translated, it gives CASSLGSRKYE. In full, the CDR3 reads CASSLGSRKYEQYF.

This clone was seen repeatedly, ten times or more. The CDR3 extends 3 residues past the end of the read, so its final part is completed from the germline J gene. The genes are TRBV30 and TRBJ2-7; D possibly corresponds to TRBD2 (5 bases). CDR3 size: 13 residues. The germline V gene has CDR1 GTSNPN and CDR2 SVGIG (reference sequence). V was shortened by 0 bases and J by 6 bases, with 12 bases between the two germline ends. CDR3: CAWSVLEAGEQYF. CDR3 DNA (partial): TGTGCCTGGAGTGTACTAGAGGCGGGCGAG.

This clone was counted at least ten times. Read sequence stops 3 residues before the CDR3 end, and the germline J gene provides the missing end. The rearrangement joins TRBV6-2 or TRBV6-3 to TRBJ1-1, with D tentatively TRBD1 (5 bases). The CDR3 is made up of 13 amino acids. V was trimmed by 5 bases and J by 4 bases, leaving 11 bases between them. CDR1 and CDR2 (germline): MNHEY, SVGEGT. The CDR3 reads CASSAQGGTEAFF. CDR3 DNA (partial): TGTGCCAGCAGTGCCCAGGGAGGCACTGAA.

This clone appeared many times. The DNA ends 3 residues before the CDR3 does, and the rest of the CDR3 is filled in from the germline J gene. V usage is TRBV19 and J usage is TRBJ1-2; D is possibly TRBD1 (6 bases). The CDR3 covers 17 residues. The V end lost 7 bases, the J end lost 0 bases, and 21 bases lay between the germline ends. Germline assignment: CDR1 LNHDA and CDR2 SQIVND (reference sequence). The DNA read from the CDR3 is TGTGCCAGTATCCTAACAGGGCTCCAAGGAACTAACTATGGC. It yields the protein CASILTGLQGTNYG. The complete CDR3 protein is CASILTGLQGTNYGYTF.

In this sample, this clone turned up many times. With the read ending 3 residues before the CDR3 end, the germline J gene is used to fill in that end. The rearrangement uses TRBV20-1 and TRBJ1-1; TRBD1 is a possible D gene (6 bases). Per germline, CDR1 DFQATT and CDR2 SNEGSKA (reference sequence). The CDR3 has 13 amino acids. Trimming took off 2 bases at V and 3 bases at J, with 10 bases between the two ends. Partial CDR3 DNA: TGCAGTGCTAGACAGGGGTTGGACACTGAA. As protein: CSARQGLDTE. The whole CDR3 protein reads CSARQGLDTEAFF.

This clone was seen a few times. The read comes to an end 3 residues before the CDR3 does, leaving the germline J gene to fill in the end. The chain employs TRBV7-9 and TRBJ1-2, with D perhaps matching TRBD1 (6 bases). CDR1 and CDR2 (germline): SEHNR, FQNEAQ (reference sequence). The CDR3 loop spans 15 amino acids. The CDR3 protein is CASSATGSLSYDYTF. CDR3 DNA (partial): TGTGCCAGCAGCGCTACAGGGTCGTTGAGCTACGAC.

In its sample, this clone was seen many times. The missing CDR3 end, 3 residues past where the read stops, is filled in from the germline J gene. The chain uses TRBV6-1 and TRBJ2-7; 10 bases line up with TRBD1. Germline lookup yields CDR1 MNHNS and CDR2 SASEGT. This CDR3 is built from 17 residues. V lost 2 bases and J lost 5; bases outside the gene matches: 12. Incomplete CDR3 DNA: TGTGCCAGCAGTGAAAGGGACCCCGGGACAGGGGTACACGAG. This codes for CASSERDPGTGVHE. The whole CDR3 protein is CASSERDPGTGVHEQYF.

With regard to this clone: The read terminates 3 residues ahead of where the CDR3 ends, so the germline J gene completes it. The rearrangement joins TRBV2 to TRBJ2-3; 8 positions match TRBD2. This CDR3 region has 16 residues. V shed 6 bases and J 4 bases; nucleotides not matched to a gene: 12. Germline V gives CDR1 SNHLY, CDR2 FYNNEI. The CDR3 DNA, read in part, is TGTGCCAGCAGCGACCGATGGCTAGCGGGCCCAGATACG. This sequence encodes CASSDRWLAGPDT. The full-length CDR3 reads as CASSDRWLAGPDTQYF.

This clone was counted at least ten times. The read is 3 residues too short to cover the CDR3 end, so that end is filled in from the germline J gene. The V gene is TRBV7-9, the J gene TRBJ2-1, with D unresolved. Trimming removed 1 base from V and 6 bases from J, with 7 bases in between. The CDR3 covers 13 residues. In germline, CDR1 is SEHNR, CDR2 FQNEAQ (reference sequence). The CDR3 is CASSLEVPNEQFF. The CDR3 bases that were read are TGTGCCAGCAGCTTAGAGGTACCCAATGAG.

This clone has ten or more counts. The read ends 3 residues early relative to the CDR3; the germline J gene fills the gap. This CDR3 is also generated by other DNA sequences in the sample. This chain uses TRBV6-2 or TRBV6-3 with TRBJ2-2; TRBD1 aligns across 7 bases. CDR1 and CDR2 from the germline V gene are MNHEY and SVGEGT. The CDR3 runs to 15 residues. The V segment lost 5 bases and the J segment 2 bases; nucleotides outside the gene matches: 5. The CDR3: CASSTGTDNTGELFF. The sequenced CDR3 bases are TGTGCCAGCAGTACCGGGACAGATAACACCGGGGAG.

In regard to this clone: One junction end does not reproduce the germline sequence, and a read error may be involved. The CDR3 end lies 3 residues beyond the end of the read and is filled in from the germline J gene. This rearrangement joins TRBV5-1 to TRBJ2-7; 10 nucleotides align to TRBD2. Germline CDR1 and CDR2: SGHRS and YFSETQ. CDR3 length: 16 amino acids. The covered CDR3 bases are TGCGCCAGCAGCTTGGCCCCTAGCGGGAGCTCCCACGAG. It translates to CASSLAPSGSSHE. In full, the CDR3 is CASSLAPSGSSHEQYF.